This paragraph covers one T cell receptor beta chain sequence. The source of the sample is a study of T cell responses to AZD1222 COVID-19 vaccine. Generated by immunoSEQ multiplex PCR, the TCRdb table keeps only in-frame clones and is missing some. The sample lists some 130,000 clones, 91% occurring once. The CDR3 runs 12 residues. V lost 9 bases and J 3 bases, leaving 11 bases between the germline ends. CDR1 is SNHLY and CDR2 is FYNNEI in the germline V gene. The sequenced sample was peripheral blood, obtained on day 0 of AZD1222 vaccination. V is TRBV2 and J is TRBJ1-1; the D is unclear. The clonotype comes from an adult in good health. CDR3 residues: CASQRRYTEAFF. In nucleotides, the CDR3 is TGTGCCAGTCAGAGACGGTACACTGAAGCTTTCTTT.